This TCR beta chain stems from a study of identical twins. Study observations and caveats: Reduced insertions were recorded for abundant cord blood beta clonotypes, with no such pattern in memory repertoires.

This CDR3 contains 15 residues. The germline gives CDR1 GTSNPN, CDR2 SVGIG (reference sequence). V dropped 7 bases and J dropped 5; count of bases not matched to a gene: 11. As to this clonotype: The antigen remains undetermined.

TCRdb recomputed calls from the 5' RACE reads with MiXCR, one row per CDR3 protein. The profile shows 600,000 to 800,000 distinct CDR3 sequences, around 20% of them singletons. This sample was also put to use in a study of T cells expressing NK-cell markers. This second study notes: Unclear, still, was the HCMV specificity of the expanded NKG2C+ T cell clones.

The sample was PBMCs. V usage is TRBV30 and J usage is TRBJ2-2; TRBD1 matches at 9 bases. This receptor was identified in a woman under 30 in good health. CDR3 residues: CASRIQGARTGELFF. For the CDR3, the DNA is TGTGCCTCACGAATACAGGGGGCGAGGACCGGGGAGCTGTTTTTT.